These 29 T cell receptor beta chains came from one sample sequenced in a study of blood T cell repertoires in COVID-19. Assay used: immunoSEQ multiplex PCR; TCRdb lists only in-frame clones, some missing. Of over 200,000 clones in the sample, almost 90% were seen once. The sequenced material came from peripheral blood. The receptors stem from a young man with active or convalescent COVID-19.

The genes are TRBV5-4 and TRBJ2-1; the match to TRBD1 covers 9 bases. Germline V CDR1 and CDR2: SGHNT, YYREEE (reference sequence). V was pared by 4 bases and J by 6 bases, with 5 bases of the junction left unmatched. This CDR3 contains 14 residues. This CDR3 is CASSTKTGGNEQFF. In DNA form, the CDR3 reads TGTGCCAGCAGCACAAAGACAGGGGGCAATGAGCAGTTCTTC.

This clone was recorded many times. V gene TRBV11-3 combines with J gene TRBJ2-7, with TRBD1 matching 10 bases. Per the germline V gene, CDR1 is SGHNT and CDR2 is YENEEA. Trimming cost V 5 bases and J 3 bases; bases outside gene matches: 1. CDR3 length: 13 residues. The CDR3 protein is CASSRTGGYEQYF. Here the CDR3 DNA reads TGTGCCAGCAGCCGGACAGGGGGCTACGAGCAGTACTTC. The complete variable domain, with remaining parts taken from reference TRBV11-3 and TRBJ2-7, reads EAGVVQSPRYKIIEKKQPVAFWCNPISGHNTLYWYLQNLGQGPELLIRYENEEAVDDSQLPKDRFSAERLKGVDSTLKIQPAELGDSAVYLCASSRTGGYEQYFGPGTRLTVT.

This clone was counted a few times. The V and J genes are TRBV9 and TRBJ2-2; the match to TRBD2 covers 11 bases. This CDR3 has 17 residues. Trimming at V came to 1 base and at J to 2 bases, leaving 4 bases not matched to a gene. CDR1 and CDR2 from the germline V gene are SGDLS and YYNGEE. For the CDR3, the DNA is TGTGCCAGCAGCGTATCGACTAGCGGGAAAAACACCGGGGAGCTGTTTTTT. It yields the protein CASSVSTSGKNTGELFF. The complete variable domain, with remaining parts taken from reference TRBV9 and TRBJ2-2, reads DSGVTQTPKHLITATGQRVTLRCSPRSGDLSVYWYQQSLDQGLQFLIQYYNGEERAKGNILERFSAQQFPDLHSELNLSSLELGDSALYFCASSVSTSGKNTGELFFGEGSRLTVL.

V and J are TRBV7-2 and TRBJ2-7; TRBD2 matches 9 bases. Germline assignment: CDR1 SGHTA and CDR2 FQGNSA. CDR3 size: 17 residues. V shed 3 bases and J 0 bases; nucleotides not matched to a gene: 9. CDR3 nucleotides: TGTGCCAGCAGCTTCCCAAAGAGTAGCGGGGGCTCCTACGAGCAGTACTTC. Translating it yields CASSFPKSSGGSYEQYF.

The chain has TRBV4-3 and TRBJ2-1, with TRBD2 identical over 7 bases. There are 17 residues in the CDR3. Unmatched junction bases numbered 9, after V lost 0 bases and J lost 4 bases. Germline assignment: CDR1 LGHNA and CDR2 YSLEER. The CDR3 DNA sequence: TGCGCCAGCAGCCAAGAGGGCAGAGCGGGGCTATACAATGAGCAGTTCTTC. Amino acids: CASSQEGRAGLYNEQFF.

This chain links TRBV19 with TRBJ2-7, with 10 bases aligning to TRBD2. J was trimmed by 6 bases and V by 7 bases; bases with no gene match: 9. Germline V gene lookup returns CDR1 LNHDA and CDR2 SQIVND (reference sequence). The CDR3 runs 14 residues. CDR3: CASKVASGSREQYF. CDR3 DNA: TGTGCCAGTAAAGTCGCTAGCGGGAGTCGCGAGCAGTACTTC.

The chain employs TRBV19 and TRBJ2-3; a weak D match, TRBD2 (5 bases). V gave up 1 base and J gave up 0 bases, with 20 bases separating them. The germline CDR1 and CDR2 sequences are LNHDA and SQIVND (reference sequence). This CDR3 is built from 19 residues. The CDR3, as DNA: TGTGCCAGTAGTATAGGGGCCCTCTCTGGAGCGGTTAGCACAGATACGCAGTATTTT. It encodes CASSIGALSGAVSTDTQYF.

The CDR3 sequence is CASSSGQVNTEAFF. The CDR3 nucleotides read TGTGCCAGCAGCTCGGGACAGGTGAACACTGAAGCTTTCTTT. The rearrangement uses TRBV5-6 and TRBJ1-1, with 8 bases matching TRBD1. The germline gives CDR1 SGHDT, CDR2 YYEEEE. The CDR3 runs 14 residues. Trimming at V came to 3 bases and at J to 0 bases, leaving 1 base not matched to a gene.

The gene calls are TRBV5-6 and TRBJ1-1; 7 bases line up with TRBD1. From germline, CDR1 is SGHDT and CDR2 YYEEEE. The CDR3 contains 15 residues. With V trimmed by 0 bases and J by 0 bases, 2 bases remained unmatched. This CDR3 reads CASSLAGQLNTEAFF. DNA of the CDR3: TGTGCCAGCAGCTTGGCGGGACAGCTGAACACTGAAGCTTTCTTT. The whole variable domain, remainder taken from reference TRBV5-6 and TRBJ1-1, is DAGVTQSPTHLIKTRGQQVTLRCSPKSGHDTVSWYQQALGQGPQFIFQYYEEEERQRGNFPDRFSGHQFPNYSSELNVNALLLGDSALYLCASSLAGQLNTEAFFGQGTRLTVV.

The chain couples TRBV7-2 to TRBJ2-7; tentative D call: TRBD2 (6 bases). The CDR3 extends over 14 amino acids. V gave up 1 base and J gave up 5 bases, with 12 bases separating them. Germline V gene sequence: CDR1 SGHTA, CDR2 FQGNSA. In DNA, the CDR3 is TGTGCCAGCAGCTTAGTTACTAGCATTCACGAGCAGTACTTC. Translating it yields CASSLVTSIHEQYF.

V gene TRBV11-1 combines with J gene TRBJ2-5; the match to TRBD2 covers 7 bases. After removal of 5 bases from V and 1 base from J, the junction contained 10 bases not matched to a gene. The CDR3 is made up of 16 amino acids. In germline, CDR1 is SGHAT, CDR2 FQDESV (reference sequence). CDR3 in amino acids: CASSTMIAGTQETQYF. CDR3 sequence (DNA): TGTGCCAGCAGCACGATGATAGCGGGTACCCAAGAGACCCAGTACTTC.

V is TRBV7-9 and J is TRBJ2-5, with 8 positions matching TRBD2. Trimming removed 0 bases from V and 4 bases from J; junction bases left unmatched: 7. The CDR3 runs to 16 residues. Looked up from germline, CDR1 is SEHNR and CDR2 is FQNEAQ (reference sequence). The CDR3 DNA is TGTGCCAGCAGCTTAGCGGGCGCGGGAGGAACAGAGACCCAGTACTTC. The encoded protein is CASSLAGAGGTETQYF.

This chain uses TRBV5-1 with TRBJ1-5; 10 bases map to TRBD1. V lost 6 bases, J lost 3 bases, and 6 bases stayed unmatched. CDR3 length: 15 amino acids. Germline V CDR1 and CDR2: SGHRS, YFSETQ. This chain's CDR3 is CASILDRGANQPQHF. In DNA form, the CDR3 reads TGCGCCAGCATCCTGGACAGGGGGGCCAATCAGCCCCAGCATTTT. The variable domain in full, completed from reference TRBV5-1 and TRBJ1-5, reads KAGVTQTPRYLIKTRGQQVTLSCSPISGHRSVSWYQQTPGQGLQFLFEYFSETQRNKGNFPGRFSGRQFSNSRSEMNVSTLELGDSALYLCASILDRGANQPQHFGDGTRLSIL.

This chain links TRBV14 with TRBJ2-7; 11 bases match TRBD2. Germline V CDR1 and CDR2: SGHDN, FVKESK. The V and J ends lost 5 bases and 0 bases, in that order; junction bases with no gene match: 6. The CDR3 covers 16 residues. CDR3 nucleotide sequence: TGTGCCAGCAGCTTCAGACTAGCGGGACGCTCCTACGAGCAGTACTTC. As protein: CASSFRLAGRSYEQYF.

This clone was seen a few times. The rearrangement uses TRBV7-6 and TRBJ1-2, with D maybe TRBD1 (5 bases). Deletions cut 3 bases from V and 7 bases from J, with 21 bases between. The germline CDR1 and CDR2 sequences are SGHVS and FNYEAQ. This CDR3 region has 16 residues. CDR3 residues: CASSFPGSVREGGYTF. The CDR3 DNA sequence: TGTGCCAGCAGCTTCCCCGGGTCGGTCAGGGAAGGTGGCTACACCTTC.

The chain joins TRBV28 to TRBJ2-1; 10 bases fit TRBD1. In germline, CDR1 is MDHEN, CDR2 SYDVKM. Unmatched junction bases numbered 14, after V lost 10 bases and J lost 5 bases. CDR3 length equals 16 residues. CDR3 sequence reads: CATEFGTGVRNNEQFF. The CDR3 coding sequence is TGTGCCACCGAGTTTGGGACAGGGGTTCGAAACAATGAGCAGTTCTTC.

This sequence joins TRBV7-2 and TRBJ2-7; 10 bases map to TRBD2. With V trimmed by 1 base and J by 6 bases, 15 bases remained unmatched. Germline loops: CDR1 SGHTA, CDR2 FQGNSA. The CDR3 extends over 18 amino acids. CDR3 region: CASSLGAGSGRASGEQYF. As DNA, the CDR3 is TGTGCCAGCAGCTTAGGAGCAGGGAGCGGGAGGGCCTCGGGCGAGCAGTACTTC.

A note on this clone: The identical CDR3 is also encoded by other nucleotide sequences in the sample. The V call is TRBV28, the J call TRBJ2-3; no clear D gene. The V gene lost 2 bases and the J gene lost 1 base, with 4 bases spanning the gap. The CDR3 length is 13 residues. From germline, CDR1 is MDHEN and CDR2 SYDVKM. The CDR3 DNA follows: TGTGCCAGCAGTTTACCTGGCACAGATACGCAGTATTTT. This codes for CASSLPGTDTQYF.

With regard to this clone: The same CDR3 is also encoded by other DNA sequences in this sample. The chain joins TRBV27 to TRBJ2-7, with 12 bases lining up with TRBD2. Germline CDR1 MNHEY, CDR2 SMNVEV (reference sequence). Germline trimming cut 5 bases from V and 1 base from J; bases unmatched to any gene: 3. This CDR3 is 15 amino acids long. The CDR3 spells CASSPGTSGSYEQYF. CDR3 in DNA: TGTGCCAGCAGTCCCGGGACTAGCGGGTCCTACGAGCAGTACTTC.

The chain links TRBV3-1 (or the pseudogene TRBV3-2) to TRBJ2-7, with 16 bases lining up with TRBD2. The CDR3 consists of 19 residues. V shed 0 bases, J shed 5 bases, and the junction held 10 bases outside the gene matches. Germline assignment: CDR1 LGHDT and CDR2 YNNKEL (reference sequence). This CDR3 reads CASSQDFGTSGRVIDEQYF. DNA of the CDR3: TGTGCCAGCAGCCAAGATTTTGGGACTAGCGGGAGGGTTATCGACGAGCAGTACTTC.

The genes are TRBV5-1 and TRBJ2-7; 8 nucleotides agree with TRBD1. After removal of 6 bases from V and 3 bases from J, the junction contained 8 bases not matched to a gene. The germline V gene encodes CDR1 SGHRS and CDR2 YFSETQ. The CDR3 contains 14 residues. CDR3 in amino acids: CASTPGTGYYEQYF. Written as DNA, the CDR3 is TGCGCCAGCACGCCAGGGACAGGCTACTACGAGCAGTACTTC.

The chain employs TRBV24-1 and TRBJ2-1, with 7 bases fitting TRBD1. Trimming cost V 7 bases and J 0 bases; bases outside gene matches: 5. Germline-derived CDR1 and CDR2 are KGHDR and SFDVKD. This CDR3 region has 15 residues. Here the CDR3 reads CATSLTGSSYNEQFF. The CDR3 bases are TGTGCCACCAGCCTGACAGGGAGCTCCTACAATGAGCAGTTCTTC.

V and J are TRBV7-2 and TRBJ1-5, with D uncertain. The CDR3 runs 16 residues. V was trimmed by 7 bases and J by 0 bases, leaving 16 bases between them. CDR1 SGHTA and CDR2 FQGNSA come from the germline V gene. CDR3 sequence (DNA): TGTGCCAGCATGCTCTCTGGTCCGGGTAGCAATCAGCCCCAGCATTTT. Amino acids: CASMLSGPGSNQPQHF.

This clone was recorded only once. The chain joins TRBV20-1 to TRBJ2-7; 7 bases agree with TRBD2. V was clipped by 3 bases and J by 0 bases; unmatched bases: 11. The CDR3 covers 16 residues. Germline V gene sequence: CDR1 DFQATT, CDR2 SNEGSKA (reference sequence). CDR3 nucleotides: TGCAGTGCTAGTACCCCCAGCGGGGCCCTCTCCTACGAGCAGTACTTC. Encoded protein: CSASTPSGALSYEQYF.

The chain carries TRBV5-1 and TRBJ2-3; D possibly corresponds to TRBD1 (6 bases). Between the trimmed V and J ends, which lost 4 bases and 2 bases, there was a span of 11 bases. Germline values: CDR1 SGHRS, CDR2 YFSETQ. CDR3 size: 14 residues. The CDR3 region has the DNA TGCGCCAGCAGCCCAGGGGCCCCCACAGATACGCAGTATTTT. The encoded protein is CASSPGAPTDTQYF.

V is TRBV6-5 and J is TRBJ1-5; possibly TRBD1 for D (6 bases). Germline V gene sequence: CDR1 MNHEY, CDR2 SVGAGI. The V end was cut by 6 bases, the J end by 3 bases, with 9 bases between. The CDR3 is 13 amino acids. This CDR3 is CASRDSYNQPQHF. In DNA form, the CDR3 reads TGTGCCAGCAGGGACAGCTACAATCAGCCCCAGCATTTT.

In nucleotides, the CDR3 is TGTGCCAGCAGCTTACCGAGCCAAGGGGGTGAAAAACTGTTTTTT. Translated, it gives CASSLPSQGGEKLFF. The chain employs TRBV7-8 and TRBJ1-4; perhaps TRBD1 as D (6 bases). Germline V CDR1 and CDR2: SGHVS, FQNEAQ. With 2 bases removed from V and 7 bases from J, the gap between germline ends came to 14 bases. The CDR3 loop spans 15 amino acids. The full variable domain, in which reference TRBV7-8 and TRBJ1-4 provide the parts outside the CDR3, is GAGVSQSPRYKVAKRGQDVALRCDPISGHVSLFWYQQALGQGPEFLTYFQNEAQLDKSGLPSDRFFAERPEGSVSTLKIQRTQQEDSAVYLCASSLPSQGGEKLFFGSGTQLSVL.

The gene calls are TRBV4-1 and TRBJ2-3; a possible D gene is TRBD2 (5 bases). The V and J ends lost 2 bases and 1 base respectively, with 13 bases between them. The CDR3 has 16 amino acids. Germline values: CDR1 MGHRA, CDR2 YSYEKL. Here the CDR3 DNA reads TGCGCCAGCAGCCAATGGCCACCCGGGGGCACAGATACGCAGTATTTT. Translating it yields CASSQWPPGGTDTQYF.

This clone was detected a few times. This chain joins TRBV6-5 and TRBJ2-7; a weak D match, TRBD2 (6 bases). The length of the CDR3 is 14 residues. Germline CDR1 MNHEY, CDR2 SVGAGI. The V end lost 0 bases, the J end lost 2 bases, and 8 bases lay between the germline ends. CDR3 sequence (DNA): TGTGCCAGCAGTTACTCTAGCGGAACCTACGAGCAGTACTTC. Translating it yields CASSYSSGTYEQYF.